This T cell receptor beta chain was captured by sequencing in a study of blood T cell repertoires in COVID-19. The assay was immunoSEQ multiplex PCR, and TCRdb's table has in-frame clones only and misses some. The repertoire holds approximately 150,000 clones, with approximately 79% as singletons. CDR1 and CDR2 (germline): LGHDT, YNNKEL (reference sequence). The CDR3 sequence is 12 residues long. V lost 0 bases, J lost 8 bases, and 7 bases lay in between. Material: PBMCs or T cells enriched from blood (not recorded which). This receptor was taken from a man aged 35 to 55 with acute COVID-19. The chain couples TRBV3-1 (or the pseudogene TRBV3-2) to TRBJ1-2; D call uncertain. CDR3 in amino acids: CASSQDFEGYTF. The DNA of the CDR3 is TGTGCCAGCAGCCAAGATTTTGAGGGCTACACCTTC.